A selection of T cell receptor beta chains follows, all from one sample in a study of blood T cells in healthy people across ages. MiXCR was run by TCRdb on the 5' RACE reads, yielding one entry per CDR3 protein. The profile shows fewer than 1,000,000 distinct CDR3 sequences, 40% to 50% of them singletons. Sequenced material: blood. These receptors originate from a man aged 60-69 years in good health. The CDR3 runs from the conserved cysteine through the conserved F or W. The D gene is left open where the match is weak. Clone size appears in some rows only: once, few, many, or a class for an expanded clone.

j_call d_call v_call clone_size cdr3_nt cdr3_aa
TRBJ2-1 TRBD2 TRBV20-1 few TGCAGTGCTAGAGCTGGGACTAGCGAGTACAATGAGCAGTTCTTC CSARAGTSEYNEQFF
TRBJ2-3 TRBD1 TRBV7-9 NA TGTGCCAGCAGCTCCGGGACAGGGAAAAAGGATACGCAGTATTTT CASSSGTGKKDTQYF
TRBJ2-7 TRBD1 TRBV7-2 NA TGTGCCGGCAGCAGAGACAGGGCAAGCGAGCAGTACTTC CAGSRDRASEQYF
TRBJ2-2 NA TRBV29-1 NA TGCAGCGTTGTAGGGTTTGGCGAGGAGCTGTTTTTT CSVVGFGEELFF
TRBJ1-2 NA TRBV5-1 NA TGCGCCAGCAGCCCGGACAGCCACTATGGCTACACCTTC CASSPDSHYGYTF
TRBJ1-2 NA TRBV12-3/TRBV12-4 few TGTGCCTCGGGGGCGACGTTTAACTATGGCTACACCTTC CASGATFNYGYTF
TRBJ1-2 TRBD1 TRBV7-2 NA TGTGCCAGCAGCTCCACCCCAGGGGGCGGAGGCTACACCTTC CASSSTPGGGGYTF
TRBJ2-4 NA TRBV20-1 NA TGCAGTGCTAGAGAAGGAGGGGATACCCACAAAAACATTCAGTACTTC CSAREGGDTHKNIQYF
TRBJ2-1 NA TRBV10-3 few TGTGCCATCAGTGAGTCTCAGAATGAGCAGTTCTTC CAISESQNEQFF
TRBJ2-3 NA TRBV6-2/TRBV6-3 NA TGTGCCAGCAGCAACCCGTCTCGGAGAGATACGCAGTATTTT CASSNPSRRDTQYF
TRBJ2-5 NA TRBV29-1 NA TGCAGCGTTAGTGAGAACAACCAAGAGACCCAGTACTTC CSVSENNQETQYF
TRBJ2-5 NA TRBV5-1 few TGCGCCAGCAAGGGGGGTCAGACGGGGGAGCAGTACTTC CASKGGQTGEQYF
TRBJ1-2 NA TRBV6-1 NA TGTGCCAGCAGTGGATCCTCTTATGGCTACACCTTC CASSGSSYGYTF
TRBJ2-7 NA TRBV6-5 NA TGTGCCAGCCGGTTCGGTAGGGGCGAGCAGTACTTC CASRFGRGEQYF
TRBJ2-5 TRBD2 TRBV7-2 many TGTGCCAGCAGCCTGAATAGCGGGGGGATCGGCGAGACCCAGTACTTC CASSLNSGGIGETQYF
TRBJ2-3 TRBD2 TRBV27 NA TGTGCCAGCCGACCTGCGGGGGGTAGCACAGATACGCAGTATTTT CASRPAGGSTDTQYF
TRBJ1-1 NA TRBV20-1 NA TGCAGTGCTAGGACCCTCCAGGGGACTAGGGAAGCTTTCTTT CSARTLQGTREAFF
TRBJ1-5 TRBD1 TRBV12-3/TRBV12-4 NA TGTGCCAGCAGCCCAAATTCCGGGACAGGGTTCGGTCAGCCCCAGCATTTT CASSPNSGTGFGQPQHF
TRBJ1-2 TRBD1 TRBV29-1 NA TGCAGCGTTCCGCGGACAGGGGGATTAAGCGCCTATGGCTACACCTTC CSVPRTGGLSAYGYTF
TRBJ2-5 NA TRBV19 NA TGTGCCAGTAGTACCGTTTCGGGGCAAGAGACCCAGTACTTC CASSTVSGQETQYF
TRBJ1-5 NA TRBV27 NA TGTGCCAGCAGTTTGCGATGGGCGGATCAGCCCCAGCATTTT CASSLRWADQPQHF
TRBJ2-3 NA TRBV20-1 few TGCAGTGCCCAGCGTTGGGTGGGGAGCACAGATACGCAGTATTTT CSAQRWVGSTDTQYF
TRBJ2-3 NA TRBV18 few TGTGCCAGCAGCCCAGCAGGCACAGATACGCAGTATTTT CASSPAGTDTQYF
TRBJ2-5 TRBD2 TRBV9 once TGTGCCAGCAGCGTGACTAGCGGGGGGACCGTCGAGACCCAGTACTTC CASSVTSGGTVETQYF
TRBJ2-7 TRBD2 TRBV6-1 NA TGTGCCAGCAGCCCAAGGAGCGGGGGGGCTTACGAGCAGTACTTC CASSPRSGGAYEQYF
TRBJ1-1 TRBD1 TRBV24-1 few TGTGCCACCGGGGGACAGTTCCCCATGAACACTGAAGCTTTCTTT CATGGQFPMNTEAFF
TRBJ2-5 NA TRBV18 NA TGTGCCAGCTCACCAGCGACCGCGACCCAGTACTTC CASSPATATQYF
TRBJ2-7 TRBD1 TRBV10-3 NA TGTGCCATCAGTGGGGACAGGACCTACGAGCAGTACTTC CAISGDRTYEQYF
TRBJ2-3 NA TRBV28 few TGTGCCAGCAGTTCATCAGGGAAGGGATTCCCAGGGCTTGGGGATACGCAGTATTTT CASSSSGKGFPGLGDTQYF
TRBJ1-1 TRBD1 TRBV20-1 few TGCAGTGCATCATCGGACAGGGCGCCGGCCACTGAAGCTTTCTTT CSASSDRAPATEAFF
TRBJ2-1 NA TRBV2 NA TGTGCCAGCGGTCGGGACGGACGATCCCAGCAGTTCTTC CASGRDGRSQQFF
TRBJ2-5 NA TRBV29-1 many TGCAGCGTTGAAGGGATAAGGGGCGAGTACCAAGAGACCCAGTACTTC CSVEGIRGEYQETQYF
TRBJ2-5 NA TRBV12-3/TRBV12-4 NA TGTGCCAGCACCAGAGCTGGGCCGGGGACCCAGTACTTC CASTRAGPGTQYF
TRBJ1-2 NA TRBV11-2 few TGTGCCAGCAGCTTAGATGGGGGAACCTATGGCTACACCTTC CASSLDGGTYGYTF
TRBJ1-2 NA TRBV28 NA TGTGCCAGTACTATTCGGGGGGCCGATGGCTACACCTTC CASTIRGADGYTF
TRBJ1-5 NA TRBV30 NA TGTGCCTGGAGTGTAGCGTTGGGCAATCAGCCCCAGCATTTT CAWSVALGNQPQHF
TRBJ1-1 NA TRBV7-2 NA TGTGCCAGCAACCTCCCGGAAAACACTGAAGCTTTCTTT CASNLPENTEAFF
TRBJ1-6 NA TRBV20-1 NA TGCAGTGCCCCTAGACAGCTATCTAATTCACCCCTCCACTTT CSAPRQLSNSPLHF
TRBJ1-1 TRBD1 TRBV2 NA TGTGCCAGCAGTACAGGGGGTCTGTCTGAAGCTTTCTTT CASSTGGLSEAFF
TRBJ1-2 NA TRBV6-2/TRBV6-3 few TGTGCCAGCAGTTCAGGGGATGGCTACACCTTC CASSSGDGYTF
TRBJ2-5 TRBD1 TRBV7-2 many TGTGCCAGCAGCACTTACAGGGGACAAGAGACCCAGTACTTC CASSTYRGQETQYF
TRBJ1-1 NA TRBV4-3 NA TGCGCCAGCAGCCAAGATCGGAAGTCCGCTTTCTTT CASSQDRKSAFF
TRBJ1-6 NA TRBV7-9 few TGTGCCAGCCGGCCAGGGACCGACGTTAATTCACCCCTCCACTTT CASRPGTDVNSPLHF
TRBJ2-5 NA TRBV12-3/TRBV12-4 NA TGTACCAGCAGTTTAGCCCTGACTAGCCAAGAGACCCAGTACTTC CTSSLALTSQETQYF
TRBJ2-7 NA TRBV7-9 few TGTGCCAGCAGCTTAGCAGGGGCGCGGAACGAGCAGTACTTC CASSLAGARNEQYF
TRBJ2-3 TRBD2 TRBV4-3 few TGCGCCAGCAGCCTCCGACTAGCGGGGGGTCCCGAGGCGCAGTATTTT CASSLRLAGGPEAQYF
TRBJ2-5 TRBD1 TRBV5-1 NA TGCGCCGGCAGCCAACCGGGACAGGGCCCTCTGGAGCAGTACTTC CAGSQPGQGPLEQYF
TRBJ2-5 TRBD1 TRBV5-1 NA TGCGCCAGCAGCACCTGGGACAGGGAAGAGACCCAGTACTTC CASSTWDREETQYF
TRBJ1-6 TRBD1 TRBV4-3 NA TGCGCCAGCAGCTTTACAGGGGATATATCGGATTCACCCCTCCACTTT CASSFTGDISDSPLHF
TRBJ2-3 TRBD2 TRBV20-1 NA TGCAGTGCCCCGACTAGCGGGGGGGCCAGCACAGATACGCAGTATTTT CSAPTSGGASTDTQYF
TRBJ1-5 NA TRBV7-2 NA TGTGCCAGCAGCCCCCTTGGAGGGGTCCAGCATTTT CASSPLGGVQHF
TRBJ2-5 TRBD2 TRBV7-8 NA TGTGCCAGCAGCTTCGGACTAGCGGGGGGATCCCAAGAGACCCAGTACTTC CASSFGLAGGSQETQYF
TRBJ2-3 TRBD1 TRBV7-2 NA TGTGCCAGCAGACTGGGACAGGGTCCAGATACGCAGTATTTT CASRLGQGPDTQYF
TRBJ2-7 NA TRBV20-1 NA TGCAGTGCTAGGGACAGTCGATCTGCCCTCTACGAGCAGTACTTC CSARDSRSALYEQYF
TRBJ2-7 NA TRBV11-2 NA TGTGCCAGCAGCTTAGATCTGGGGGGCCCTTACGAGCAGTACTTC CASSLDLGGPYEQYF
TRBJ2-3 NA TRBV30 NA TGTGCCTGGAGTACTAGACCGGGTCGAGATGCGCAGTATTTT CAWSTRPGRDAQYF